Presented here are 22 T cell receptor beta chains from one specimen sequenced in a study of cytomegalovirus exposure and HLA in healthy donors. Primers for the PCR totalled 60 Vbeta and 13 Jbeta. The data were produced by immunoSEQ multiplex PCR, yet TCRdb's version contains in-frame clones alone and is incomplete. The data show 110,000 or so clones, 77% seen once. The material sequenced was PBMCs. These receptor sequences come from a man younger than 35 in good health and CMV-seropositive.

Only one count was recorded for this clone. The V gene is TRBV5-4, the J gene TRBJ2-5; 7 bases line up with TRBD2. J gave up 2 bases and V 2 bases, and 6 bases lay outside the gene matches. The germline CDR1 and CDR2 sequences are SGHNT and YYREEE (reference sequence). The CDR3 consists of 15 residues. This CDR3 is CASSFLGGIQETQYF. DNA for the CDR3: TGTGCCAGCAGCTTCTTGGGGGGGATACAAGAGACCCAGTACTTC.

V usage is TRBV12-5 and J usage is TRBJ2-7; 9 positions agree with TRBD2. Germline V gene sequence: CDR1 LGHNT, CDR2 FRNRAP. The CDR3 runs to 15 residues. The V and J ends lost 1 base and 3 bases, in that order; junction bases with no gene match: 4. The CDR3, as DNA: TGTGCTAGTGGTTTGGCTAGCGGGGACTACTACGAGCAGTACTTC. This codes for CASGLASGDYYEQYF.

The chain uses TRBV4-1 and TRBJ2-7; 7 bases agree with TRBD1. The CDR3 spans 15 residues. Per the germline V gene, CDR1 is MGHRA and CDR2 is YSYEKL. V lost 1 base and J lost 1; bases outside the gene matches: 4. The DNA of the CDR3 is TGCGCCAGCAGCCAAGTCGGGACAGCTTCCTACGAGCAGTACTTC. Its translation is CASSQVGTASYEQYF.

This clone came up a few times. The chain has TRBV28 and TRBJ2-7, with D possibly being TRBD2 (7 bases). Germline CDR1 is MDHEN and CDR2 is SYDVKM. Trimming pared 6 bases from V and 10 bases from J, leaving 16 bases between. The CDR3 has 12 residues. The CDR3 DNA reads TGTGCCAGCAGCTCAAATGGGGGGGCCCAGTACTTC. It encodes CASSSNGGAQYF. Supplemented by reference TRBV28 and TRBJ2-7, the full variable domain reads DVKVTQSSRYLVKRTGEKVFLECVQDMDHENMFWYRQDPGLGLRLIYFSYDVKMKEKGDIPEGYSVSREKKERFSLILESASTNQTSMYLCASSSNGGAQYFGPGTRLTVT.

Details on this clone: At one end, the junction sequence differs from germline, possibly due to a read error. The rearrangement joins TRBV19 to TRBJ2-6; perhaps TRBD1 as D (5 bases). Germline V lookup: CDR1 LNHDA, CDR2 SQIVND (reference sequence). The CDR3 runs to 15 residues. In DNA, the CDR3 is TGTGCCAGTACCCTGACACACTCTGGGGCCAACGGCCTGACTTTC. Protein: CASTLTHSGANGLTF.

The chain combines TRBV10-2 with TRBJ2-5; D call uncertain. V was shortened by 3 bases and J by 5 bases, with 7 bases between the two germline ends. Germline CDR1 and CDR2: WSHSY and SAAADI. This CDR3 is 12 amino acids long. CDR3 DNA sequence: TGCGCCAGCAGTGATAGCCCCGAGACCCAGTACTTC. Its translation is CASSDSPETQYF.

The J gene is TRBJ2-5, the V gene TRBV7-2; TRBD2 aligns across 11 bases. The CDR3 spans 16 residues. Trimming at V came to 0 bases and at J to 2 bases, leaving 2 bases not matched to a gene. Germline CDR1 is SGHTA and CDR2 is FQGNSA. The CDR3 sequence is CASSLASGRGQETQYF. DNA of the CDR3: TGTGCCAGCAGCTTAGCTAGCGGGAGGGGACAAGAGACCCAGTACTTC.

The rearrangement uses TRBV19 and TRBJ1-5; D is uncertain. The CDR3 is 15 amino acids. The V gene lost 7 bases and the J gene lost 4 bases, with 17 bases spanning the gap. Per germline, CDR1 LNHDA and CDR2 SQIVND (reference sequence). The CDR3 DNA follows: TGTGCCAGTATGCAATTCGGGGATGGAAATCAGCCCCAGCATTTT. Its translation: CASMQFGDGNQPQHF. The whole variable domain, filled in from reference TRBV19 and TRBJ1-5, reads DGGITQSPKYLFRKEGQNVTLSCEQNLNHDAMYWYRQDPGQGLRLIYYSQIVNDFQKGDIAEGYSVSREKKESFPLTVTSAQKNPTAFYLCASMQFGDGNQPQHFGDGTRLSIL.

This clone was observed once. The CDR3 here is CASSPGTGATEAFF. For the CDR3, the DNA is TGTGCCAGCAGCCCCGGGACAGGGGCCACTGAAGCTTTCTTT. The chain uses TRBV5-5 and TRBJ1-1, with 10 bases lining up with TRBD1. The CDR3 spans 14 residues. Germline values: CDR1 SGHKS, CDR2 YYEKEE (reference sequence). V lost 4 bases and J lost 4; bases outside the gene matches: 4. Based on the CDR3 plus reference TRBV5-5 and TRBJ1-1, the full variable domain is DAGVTQSPTHLIKTRGQQVTLRCSPISGHKSVSWYQQVLGQGPQFIFQYYEKEERGRGNFPDRFSARQFPNYSSELNVNALLLGDSALYLCASSPGTGATEAFFGQGTRLTVV.

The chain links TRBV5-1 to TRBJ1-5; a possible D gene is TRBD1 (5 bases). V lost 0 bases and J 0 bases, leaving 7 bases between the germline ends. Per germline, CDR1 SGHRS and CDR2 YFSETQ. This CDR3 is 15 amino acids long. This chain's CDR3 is CASSLEGASNQPQHF. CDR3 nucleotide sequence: TGCGCCAGCAGCTTGGAAGGGGCTAGCAATCAGCCCCAGCATTTT. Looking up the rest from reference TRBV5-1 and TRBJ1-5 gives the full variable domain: KAGVTQTPRYLIKTRGQQVTLSCSPISGHRSVSWYQQTPGQGLQFLFEYFSETQRNKGNFPGRFSGRQFSNSRSEMNVSTLELGDSALYLCASSLEGASNQPQHFGDGTRLSIL.

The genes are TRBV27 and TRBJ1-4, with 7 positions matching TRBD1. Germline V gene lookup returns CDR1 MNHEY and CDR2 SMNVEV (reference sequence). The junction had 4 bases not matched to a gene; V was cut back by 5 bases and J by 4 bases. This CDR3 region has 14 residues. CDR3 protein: CASSPGTDNEKLFF. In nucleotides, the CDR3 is TGTGCCAGCAGTCCCGGGACAGATAATGAAAAACTGTTTTTT.

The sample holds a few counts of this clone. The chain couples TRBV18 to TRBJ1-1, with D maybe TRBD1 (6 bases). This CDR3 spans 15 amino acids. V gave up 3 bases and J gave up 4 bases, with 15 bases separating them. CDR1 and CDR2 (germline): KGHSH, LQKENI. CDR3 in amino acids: CASSPLTRGGTEAFF. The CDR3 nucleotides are TGTGCCAGCTCACCTTTAACTCGAGGGGGCACTGAAGCTTTCTTT.

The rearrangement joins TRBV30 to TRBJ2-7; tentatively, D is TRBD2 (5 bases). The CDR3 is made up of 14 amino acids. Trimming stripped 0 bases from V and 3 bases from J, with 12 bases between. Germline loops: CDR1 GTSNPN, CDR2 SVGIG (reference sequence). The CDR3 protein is CAWSVGLSGYEQYF. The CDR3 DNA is TGTGCCTGGAGTGTAGGACTCTCGGGCTACGAGCAGTACTTC.

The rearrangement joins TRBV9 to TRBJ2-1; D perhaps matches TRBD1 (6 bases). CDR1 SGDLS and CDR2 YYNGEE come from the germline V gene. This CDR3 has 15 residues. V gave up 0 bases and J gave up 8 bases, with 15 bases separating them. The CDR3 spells CASSVGGQGFDEQFF. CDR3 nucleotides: TGTGCCAGCAGCGTAGGTGGGCAGGGGTTCGATGAGCAGTTCTTC.

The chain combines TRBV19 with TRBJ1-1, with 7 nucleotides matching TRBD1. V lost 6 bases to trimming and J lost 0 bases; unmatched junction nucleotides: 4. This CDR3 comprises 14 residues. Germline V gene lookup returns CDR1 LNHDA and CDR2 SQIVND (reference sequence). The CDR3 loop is CASRTGALNTEAFF. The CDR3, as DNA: TGTGCCAGTAGAACAGGGGCCTTGAACACTGAAGCTTTCTTT.

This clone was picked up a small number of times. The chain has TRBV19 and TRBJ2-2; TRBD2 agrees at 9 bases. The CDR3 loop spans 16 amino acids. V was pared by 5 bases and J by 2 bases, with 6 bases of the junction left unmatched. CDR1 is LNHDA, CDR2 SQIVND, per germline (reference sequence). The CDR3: CASSPRAGGNTGELFF. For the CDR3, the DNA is TGTGCCAGTAGTCCCCGAGCGGGGGGTAACACCGGGGAGCTGTTTTTT.

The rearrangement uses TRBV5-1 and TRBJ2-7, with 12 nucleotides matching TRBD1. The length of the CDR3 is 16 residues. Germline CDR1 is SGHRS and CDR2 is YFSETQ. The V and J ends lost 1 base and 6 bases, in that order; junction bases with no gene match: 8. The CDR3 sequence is CASSLQPGTGGAEQYF. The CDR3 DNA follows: TGCGCCAGCAGCTTGCAACCCGGGACAGGGGGCGCCGAGCAGTACTTC.

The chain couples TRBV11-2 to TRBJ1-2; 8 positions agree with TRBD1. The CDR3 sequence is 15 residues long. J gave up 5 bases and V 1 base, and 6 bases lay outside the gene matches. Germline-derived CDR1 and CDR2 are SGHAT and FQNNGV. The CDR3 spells CASSLALTGEYGYTF. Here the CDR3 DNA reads TGTGCCAGCAGCTTAGCGCTGACAGGGGAATATGGCTACACCTTC. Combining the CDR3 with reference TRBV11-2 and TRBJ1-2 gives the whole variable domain EAGVAQSPRYKIIEKRQSVAFWCNPISGHATLYWYQQILGQGPKLLIQFQNNGVVDDSQLPKDRFSAERLKGVDSTLKIQPAKLEDSAVYLCASSLALTGEYGYTFGSGTRLTVV.

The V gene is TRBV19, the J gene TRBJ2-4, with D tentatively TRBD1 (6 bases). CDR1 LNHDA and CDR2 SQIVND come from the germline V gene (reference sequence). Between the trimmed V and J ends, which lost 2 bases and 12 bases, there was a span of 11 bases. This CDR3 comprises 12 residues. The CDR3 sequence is CASSIPQDSQYF. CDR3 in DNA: TGTGCCAGTAGTATACCCCAGGACAGTCAGTACTTC.

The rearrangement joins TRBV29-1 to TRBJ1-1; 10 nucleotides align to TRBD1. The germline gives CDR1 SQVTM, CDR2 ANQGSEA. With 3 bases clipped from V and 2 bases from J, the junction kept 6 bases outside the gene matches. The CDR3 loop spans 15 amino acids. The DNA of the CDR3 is TGCAGCGTTGATACGACAGGGGGCATTAACACTGAAGCTTTCTTT. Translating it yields CSVDTTGGINTEAFF.

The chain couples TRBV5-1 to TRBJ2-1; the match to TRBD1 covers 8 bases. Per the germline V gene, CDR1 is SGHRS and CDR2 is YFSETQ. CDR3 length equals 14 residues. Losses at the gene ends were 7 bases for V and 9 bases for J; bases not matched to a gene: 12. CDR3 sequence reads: CASATEGTGREQFF. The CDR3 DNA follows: TGCGCCAGCGCTACGGAGGGGACAGGTCGTGAGCAGTTCTTC.

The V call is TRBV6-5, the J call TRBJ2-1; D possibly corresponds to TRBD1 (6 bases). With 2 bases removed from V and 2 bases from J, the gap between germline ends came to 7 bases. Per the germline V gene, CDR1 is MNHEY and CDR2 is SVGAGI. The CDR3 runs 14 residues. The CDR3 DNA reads TGTGCCAGCAGTTACAACAGGGCCTACAATGAGCAGTTCTTC. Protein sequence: CASSYNRAYNEQFF.